Listed below are T cell receptor beta chains from one sample, sequenced in a study of shared clonotypes between healthy human individuals. Produced via immunoSEQ multiplex PCR; TCRdb's table is partial and in-frame only. The data hold approximately 1.5 million clones, with approximately 98.5% observed a single time. Material: naive CD4+ T cells sorted from blood. The source is a man younger than 45 in good health. Each CDR3 is given with its conserved first and last residue. The D gene is left open where the match is weak.

>TRBV6-4|TRBD1|TRBJ2-1
TGTGCCAGCAGTGTCATGACAGGGACCAATGAGCAGTTCTTC
CASSVMTGTNEQFF
>TRBV19|-|TRBJ2-1
TGTGCCAGTAGTACTAGAACGTACAATGAGCAGTTCTTC
CASSTRTYNEQFF
>TRBV21-1|-|TRBJ2-4
TGTGCCAGCAGCATGAACATTCAGTACTTC
CASSMNIQYF
>TRBV6-1|-|TRBJ2-7
TGTGCCAGCAGTTTTCCTCAGGCAGGAACCTACGAGCAGTACTTC
CASSFPQAGTYEQYF
>TRBV7-2|-|TRBJ2-2
TGTGCCAGCAGCTTAAAAGCGGCTGGGGAGCTGTTTTTT
CASSLKAAGELFF
>TRBV29-1|-|TRBJ2-7
TGCAGCGTTGAAGACAGGGAGTACGAGCAGTACTTC
CSVEDREYEQYF
>TRBV6-1|TRBD2|TRBJ2-3
TGTGCCAGCAGTGCCCTTCTAGCGGGAGTTACAGATACGCAGTATTTT
CASSALLAGVTDTQYF
>TRBV5-1|TRBD2|TRBJ2-3
TGCGCCAGCAGGGCGGGACTAGCGGGAGGAAACACAGATACGCAGTATTTT
CASRAGLAGGNTDTQYF
>TRBV10-1|-|TRBJ2-7
TGCGCCAGCAGTGAGAGCGGAACCTACGAGCAGTACTTC
CASSESGTYEQYF
>TRBV6-1|TRBD2|TRBJ2-7
TGTGCCAGCAGTGGGCGGACTAGCGGGAGGGAATACTTATACGAGCAGTACTTC
CASSGRTSGREYLYEQYF
>TRBV11-2|-|TRBJ2-1
TGTGCCAGCAGCTTACGCCCTCTGATACAAGTTGAGCAGTTCTTC
CASSLRPLIQVEQFF
>TRBV5-1|TRBD1|TRBJ1-4
TGCGCCAGCAGCTTGGGGCAGGGGGCGGCTAATGAAAAACTGTTTTTT
CASSLGQGAANEKLFF
>TRBV28|-|TRBJ2-1
TGTGCCAGCAGTCCCGGACCCCGGAGCGGTAGCGGAACCTACAATGAGCAGTTCTTC
CASSPGPRSGSGTYNEQFF
>TRBV29-1|-|TRBJ2-7
TGCAGCGTTGAAGATTCAACGTCCTACGAGCAGTACTTC
CSVEDSTSYEQYF
>TRBV2|TRBD2|TRBJ2-7
TGTGCCAGCAGACCCGGGACTATATACGAGCAGTACTTC
CASRPGTIYEQYF
>TRBV2|TRBD1|TRBJ2-7
TGTGCCAGCAAAAGTCGGACAGGGGGGTCCGGCGAGCAGTACTTC
CASKSRTGGSGEQYF
>TRBV18|-|TRBJ1-2
TGTGCCAGCTCTCCGGGTAAACAGATCTATGGCTACACCTTC
CASSPGKQIYGYTF
>TRBV6-1|TRBD1|TRBJ2-7
TGTGCCAGCAGTGAGGGACAGCCGTTGGCTTACGAGCAGTACTTC
CASSEGQPLAYEQYF
>TRBV4-2|TRBD1|TRBJ1-2
TGTGCCAGCAGCCTTCCCGGGACAGGGTTTTCCTACACCTTC
CASSLPGTGFSYTF
>TRBV5-4|TRBD1|TRBJ1-3
TGTGCCAGCAGCCTAGGACAGGGGCGGTCCGGAAACACCATATATTTT
CASSLGQGRSGNTIYF
>TRBV30|-|TRBJ2-7
TGTGCCTGGAGGGAGGGTTACGAGCAGTACTTC
CAWREGYEQYF
>TRBV2|TRBD1|TRBJ1-2
TGTGCCAGCAGTTACGGGACAGGGGGCGCCTATGGCTACACCTTC
CASSYGTGGAYGYTF
>TRBV30|-|TRBJ1-1
TGTGCCTGGGGATACATGGTGAACACTGAAGCTTTCTTT
CAWGYMVNTEAFF
>TRBV19|TRBD2|TRBJ2-1
TGTGCCAGTAGTATCCGGGGACTAGCGGGAGGACAACACAATGAGCAGTTCTTC
CASSIRGLAGGQHNEQFF
>TRBV9|-|TRBJ1-1
TGTGCCAGCAGCGTAGTCGCTGAGAACACTGAAGCTTTCTTT
CASSVVAENTEAFF
>TRBV2|-|TRBJ1-2
TGTGCCAGCAGTGACCTCGGGGCACGCTACACCTTC
CASSDLGARYTF
>TRBV19|TRBD1|TRBJ1-5
TGTGCCAGTAGTATAAGGGACAGGGCGGGCAATCAGCCCCAGCATTTT
CASSIRDRAGNQPQHF
>TRBV28|-|TRBJ1-1
TGTGCCAGCATCCGGGGGGCGGGCACTGAAGCTTTCTTT
CASIRGAGTEAFF